The 18 T cell receptor beta chains reported below all come from one sample, sequenced in a study of CD8 T cells in Susac syndrome. The RNA, about 0.5 to 1 ug, was put through reverse transcription using random hexamers. Each CDR3 protein is one row after TCRdb ran MiXCR on the immunoSEQ multiplex PCR reads. Of some 250,000 distinct CDR3 sequences in the sample, roughly 95% were seen once. Material: CD4+ T cells from PBMCs. All receptors come from a human donor with Susac syndrome.

The chain couples TRBV23-1 to TRBJ2-7; 10 nucleotides align to TRBD2. Being an ORF, TRBV23-1 has a function that is uncertain. The CDR3 contains 17 residues. Trimming removed 7 bases from V and 6 bases from J; junction bases left unmatched: 18. DNA for the CDR3: TGCGCCAGCACTCGCCCCCTAAGGACTAGCGGCTCGTGCGAGCAGTACTTC. This codes for CASTRPLRTSGSCEQYF.

The chain recombines TRBV5-4 with TRBJ1-2, with D hard to call. V lost 1 base, J lost 8 bases, and 12 bases lay in between. The CDR3 totals 13 residues. Germline V gives CDR1 SGHNT, CDR2 YYREEE (reference sequence). CDR3 region: CASSLPHVTGYTF. The CDR3 nucleotides read TGTGCCAGCAGCTTGCCCCATGTTACAGGCTACACCTTC.

The CDR3 spells CADTVGTGVEGTEAFF. The CDR3 nucleotides are TGTGCCGACACAGTCGGGACAGGGGTTGAGGGCACTGAAGCTTTCTTT. This sequence joins TRBV24-1 and TRBJ1-1; 10 bases map to TRBD1. Germline CDR1 and CDR2: KGHDR and SFDVKD. The V gene end was trimmed by 12 bases and the J gene end by 4 bases; junction bases not matched to a gene: 16. The length of the CDR3 is 16 residues.

The chain recombines TRBV13 with TRBJ2-3; 8 bases align to TRBD2. Germline values: CDR1 PRHDT, CDR2 FYEKMQ (reference sequence). The CDR3 consists of 15 residues. J was trimmed by 2 bases and V by 8 bases; bases with no gene match: 9. CDR3 sequence (DNA): TGTGCCAGCTTCAGGGCGGGAGGTCCCACAGATACGCAGTATTTT. Amino acids: CASFRAGGPTDTQYF.

The chain carries TRBV29-1 and TRBJ2-7; 9 bases match TRBD2. The CDR3 is 14 residues long. In germline, CDR1 is SQVTM, CDR2 ANQGSEA. The V segment lost 1 base and the J segment 3 bases; nucleotides outside the gene matches: 4. CDR3 coding DNA: TGCAGCGTTGAAGTTCGCGGGGGGGACTACGAGCAGTACTTC. Translation gives CSVEVRGGDYEQYF.

This clonotype occurred once. V usage is TRBV7-9 and J usage is TRBJ1-2, with TRBD1 matching 7 bases. With 5 bases clipped from V and 6 bases from J, the junction kept 15 bases outside the gene matches. The CDR3 sequence is 16 residues long. Germline CDR1 reads SEHNR; CDR2 reads FQNEAQ (reference sequence). The CDR3 sequence is CASSRENYRGLDGYTF. The CDR3 bases are TGTGCCAGCAGCCGGGAAAACTACAGGGGCCTGGATGGCTACACCTTC.

The gene calls are TRBV9 and TRBJ2-1; D possibly corresponds to TRBD2 (6 bases). The CDR3 is 16 residues long. V shed 0 bases and J shed 9 bases, with 19 bases lying between them. The germline gives CDR1 SGDLS, CDR2 YYNGEE. The CDR3 DNA is TGTGCCAGCAGCGTAGAAGCGGCTAGCGCCTACGGTGAGCAGTTCTTC. As protein: CASSVEAASAYGEQFF.

The chain combines TRBV4-1 with TRBJ2-2; 7 bases line up with TRBD2. Germline V CDR1 and CDR2: MGHRA, YSYEKL. Trimming removed 5 bases from V and 2 bases from J; junction bases left unmatched: 5. The CDR3 has 15 amino acids. This CDR3 reads CASSGLDGNTGELFF. CDR3 sequence (DNA): TGCGCCAGCAGCGGACTAGATGGCAACACCGGGGAGCTGTTTTTT.

This clonotype has just a few counts. The gene calls are TRBV7-9 and TRBJ2-5; D is perhaps TRBD1 (5 bases). Trimming removed 6 bases from V and 1 base from J, with 12 bases in between. Germline loops: CDR1 SEHNR, CDR2 FQNEAQ (reference sequence). The CDR3 totals 14 residues. CDR3 loop: CASSLRGLQETQYF. In DNA form, the CDR3 reads TGTGCCAGCAGTTTAAGGGGTCTCCAAGAGACCCAGTACTTC.

This rearrangement joins TRBV4-1 to TRBJ1-2; D is uncertain. The V end lost 1 base, the J end lost 8 bases, and 14 bases lay between the germline ends. The germline CDR1 and CDR2 sequences are MGHRA and YSYEKL. This CDR3 has 14 residues. CDR3 region: CASSQVSGGLGYTF. The CDR3 coding sequence is TGCGCCAGCAGCCAAGTGAGCGGAGGGCTGGGCTACACCTTC.

The V and J genes are TRBV30 and TRBJ2-7, with 8 bases that match TRBD2. Germline values: CDR1 GTSNPN, CDR2 SVGIG (reference sequence). The V segment lost 4 bases and the J segment 5 bases; nucleotides outside the gene matches: 7. This CDR3 is built from 13 residues. The CDR3 sequence: CAWTGRARHEQYF. In DNA form, the CDR3 reads TGTGCCTGGACCGGGAGGGCCCGGCACGAGCAGTACTTC.

The chain carries TRBV9 and TRBJ2-4; 7 nucleotides line up with TRBD1. From germline, CDR1 is SGDLS and CDR2 YYNGEE. Germline trimming cut 9 bases from V and 1 base from J; bases unmatched to any gene: 16. There are 17 residues in the CDR3. CDR3 nucleotide sequence: TGTGCCATCAAGTTTACAGGGGATCGTGAGGCCAAAAACATTCAGTACTTC. The encoded protein is CAIKFTGDREAKNIQYF.

The chain employs TRBV29-1 and TRBJ2-7, with TRBD2 matching over 8 bases. J was trimmed by 2 bases and V by 3 bases; bases with no gene match: 3. The CDR3 loop spans 13 amino acids. CDR1 and CDR2 (germline): SQVTM, ANQGSEA. Here the CDR3 DNA reads TGCAGCGTTGAGGGGACTAGGCCCTACGAGCAGTACTTC. The encoded protein is CSVEGTRPYEQYF.

The chain is built from TRBV28 and TRBJ1-4; D not resolved. Germline CDR1 and CDR2: MDHEN and SYDVKM. The CDR3 spans 15 residues. V was trimmed by 3 bases and J by 0 bases, leaving 8 bases between them. The CDR3 nucleotides are TGTGCCAGCAGTTTTCAAGGGCCAACTAATGAAAAACTGTTTTTT. Translation gives CASSFQGPTNEKLFF.

The chain couples TRBV5-6 to TRBJ1-1; tentative D call: TRBD1 (5 bases). Deletions cut 7 bases from V and 3 bases from J, with 19 bases between. This CDR3 is 15 amino acids long. The germline V gene has CDR1 SGHDT and CDR2 YYEEEE. The CDR3 region has the DNA TGTGCCAGCGCAAGGGACGGGGGGGTTTACACTGAAGCTTTCTTT. Encoded protein: CASARDGGVYTEAFF.

The CDR3 reads CSARDRGSTNYGYTF. CDR3 in DNA: TGCAGTGCTAGAGATCGGGGGTCAACTAACTATGGCTACACCTTC. The chain recombines TRBV20-1 with TRBJ1-2; maybe TRBD1 (5 bases). Germline V gene sequence: CDR1 DFQATT, CDR2 SNEGSKA (reference sequence). The CDR3 is made up of 15 amino acids. The V end lost 0 bases, the J end lost 0 bases, and 11 bases lay between the germline ends.

This clonotype was counted once. The chain couples TRBV29-1 to TRBJ2-5, with 9 bases that match TRBD2. The germline CDR1 and CDR2 sequences are SQVTM and ANQGSEA. J lost 5 bases, V lost 7 bases, and 8 bases had no gene match. The CDR3 contains 13 residues. The CDR3 sequence: CSGWLAGLETQYF. The CDR3 DNA reads TGCAGCGGGTGGCTAGCGGGACTTGAGACCCAGTACTTC.

The chain recombines TRBV7-9 with TRBJ2-7; 7 bases are shared with TRBD2. CDR1 and CDR2 (germline): SEHNR, FQNEAQ (reference sequence). J gave up 6 bases and V 3 bases, and 8 bases lay outside the gene matches. The CDR3 is made up of 14 amino acids. CDR3 region: CASSLAGVRREQYF. The CDR3 DNA reads TGTGCCAGCAGCTTGGCGGGAGTGAGGCGCGAGCAGTACTTC.